This T cell receptor beta chain was profiled in a study of CD8 T cells in Susac syndrome. V lost 3 bases to trimming and J lost 5 bases; unmatched junction nucleotides: 9. CDR1 and CDR2 from the germline V gene are MDHEN and SYDVKM. This CDR3 is built from 15 residues. Matched for age and sex, the controls were healthy donors. The authors negatively isolated CD8+ and CD4+ T cells and FACS-enriched TEMRA cells. Reverse transcription used about 0.45 to 1 ug RNA and random hexamers. It was immunoSEQ multiplex PCR that amplified TCR beta CDR3 across 54 Vbeta and 13 Jbeta. One entry per CDR3 protein, called by TCRdb with MiXCR from the immunoSEQ multiplex PCR reads. This repertoire shows roughly 190,000 distinct CDR3 sequences, roughly 92% found once; its top ten account for about 0.1%.

Input material: CD4+ T cells from PBMCs. The receptor comes from a human donor in good health. The rearrangement links TRBV28 to TRBJ2-5; 7 positions match TRBD2. In nucleotides, the CDR3 is TGTGCCAGCAGTTTTTTGACGGGGGGTAGGGAGACCCAGTACTTC. It specifies CASSFLTGGRETQYF. Filled out from reference TRBV28 and TRBJ2-5, the complete variable domain reads DVKVTQSSRYLVKRTGEKVFLECVQDMDHENMFWYRQDPGLGLRLIYFSYDVKMKEKGDIPEGYSVSREKKERFSLILESASTNQTSMYLCASSFLTGGRETQYFGPGTRLLVL.